Below, 17 T cell receptor beta chains from the same sample are listed, as sequenced in a study of CXCR3-negative and CXCR3-positive naive CD8 T cells. Their antigen targets remain unknown. Overall study findings and caveats: Compared with CXCR3-negative naive cells, CXCR3-positive naive cells showed more hydrophobic TRB CDR3s.

Through 5' RACE with UMI labels, the TRB cDNA libraries were prepared. For each CDR3 protein, TCRdb gives one entry from its re-call of the 5' RACE reads, without DNA. This sample contains 75,000 to 100,000 distinct CDR3 sequences. Sequencing input: naive CXCR3+ CD8+ T cells from blood. The subset is: CD45RO-CCR7+CD27+CD95- naive CD8+ T cells expressing CXCR3 (TNR3+). The receptors stem from a human donor in good health. Some clones in this sample may be carry-over from other donors' samples.

The chain links TRBV6-2 or TRBV6-3 to TRBJ2-3; TCRdb calls TRBD1, which cannot be checked without DNA. Germline lookup yields CDR1 MNHEY and CDR2 SVGEGT. The CDR3 runs 16 residues. The CDR3: CASSYSGRRSTDTQYF.

The chain links TRBV7-2 to TRBJ2-7; TCRdb reports TRBD1, a call that lacks DNA to check it against. Per germline, CDR1 SGHTA and CDR2 FQGNSA. This CDR3 contains 15 residues. The CDR3 loop is CASSLGGHSSYEQYF.

V gene TRBV5-4 combines with J gene TRBJ1-5; there is no DNA to check the TCRdb D call of TRBD1. The CDR3 has 14 residues. Germline assignment: CDR1 SGHNT and CDR2 YYREEE (reference sequence). The CDR3 loop reads CASSLQGAGQPQHF.

The chain links TRBV9 to TRBJ2-1; TCRdb gives TRBD1 as the D gene, but with no DNA this cannot be confirmed. CDR3 length: 17 residues. Germline V gives CDR1 SGDLS, CDR2 YYNGEE. The CDR3 protein is CASSLGGGTQFFNEQFF.

This chain joins TRBV27 and TRBJ1-3; TCRdb lists TRBD1, though no DNA is available to test this call. The germline V gene encodes CDR1 MNHEY and CDR2 SMNVEV (reference sequence). The CDR3 covers 13 residues. CDR3 protein: CASSLVSGDTIYF.

The chain has TRBV7-3 and TRBJ2-2; TCRdb reports TRBD1, a call that lacks DNA to check it against. CDR3 length equals 15 residues. Germline assignment: CDR1 SGHTA and CDR2 FQGTGA. The CDR3 is CASSRGGDSTGELFF.

The V call is TRBV15, the J call TRBJ2-1. This CDR3 has 14 residues. Germline V gene sequence: CDR1 LNHNV, CDR2 YYDKDF (reference sequence). This CDR3 reads CATSATRNYNEQFF.

The rearrangement uses TRBV20-1 and TRBJ1-2; no DNA is available, so the TRBD1 call from TCRdb remains unchecked. Germline CDR1 DFQATT, CDR2 SNEGSKA (reference sequence). This CDR3 is 13 amino acids long. The CDR3 region is CSARDLTGRYYTF.

This CDR3 is CSASRWDAKNIQYF. This rearrangement joins TRBV20-1 to TRBJ2-4. The V gene's germline CDR1 is DFQATT and CDR2 SNEGSKA (reference sequence). The CDR3 totals 14 residues.

The chain employs TRBV4-2 and TRBJ2-3. Germline values: CDR1 LGHNA, CDR2 YNFKEQ. The CDR3 extends over 13 amino acids. CDR3 sequence reads: CASSQIRADTQYF.

The chain joins TRBV27 to TRBJ1-1. CDR3 length: 15 residues. Germline lookup yields CDR1 MNHEY and CDR2 SMNVEV (reference sequence). The CDR3 here is CASSFLGGGGTEAFF.

This sequence joins TRBV4-3 and TRBJ1-2. The CDR3 covers 18 residues. Germline V gene data show CDR1 as LGHNA and CDR2 as YSLEER. Here the CDR3 reads CASSQDVSSPSPFYGYTF.

V usage is TRBV7-2 and J usage is TRBJ2-7; the TCRdb call, TRBD1, lacks DNA for checking. Germline lookup yields CDR1 SGHTA and CDR2 FQGNSA. CDR3 length: 13 residues. The CDR3 reads CASSPQGGYEQYF.

J is TRBJ2-7 and V is TRBV28; TCRdb's D call, TRBD1, is unchecked because there is no DNA. The CDR3 totals 16 residues. CDR1 is MDHEN and CDR2 is SYDVKM in the germline V gene. This CDR3 reads CASSFFSTGNNYEQYF.

V gene TRBV28 combines with J gene TRBJ2-1; as DNA is missing, the TRBD1 call by TCRdb cannot be tested. Germline CDR1 MDHEN, CDR2 SYDVKM. This CDR3 has 16 amino acids. CDR3 sequence: CASSSPGGGNHNEQFF.

The CDR3 sequence is CSADLPGCEQFF. The chain uses TRBV29-1 and TRBJ2-1; TCRdb's D gene call, TRBD1, goes unchecked for lack of DNA. This CDR3 is 12 amino acids long. The germline V gene has CDR1 SQVTM and CDR2 ANQGSEA.

This sequence joins TRBV7-9 and TRBJ2-7; no DNA is available, so the TRBD1 call from TCRdb remains unchecked. CDR1 is SEHNR and CDR2 is FQNEAQ in the germline V gene (reference sequence). The CDR3 length is 15 residues. The CDR3 reads CASSSPTGTVEGQYF. The full variable domain, its missing parts supplied by reference TRBV7-9 and TRBJ2-7, is DTGVSQNPRHKITKRGQNVTFRCDPISEHNRLYWYRQTLGQGPEFLTYFQNEAQLEKSRLLSDRFSAERPKGSFSTLEIQRTEQGDSAMYLCASSSPTGTVEGQYFGPGTRLTVT.